The next 9 T cell receptor beta chains were all read from a single sample in a study of prognosis after radiotherapy for stage I lung cancer. Multiplex PCR in two rounds served to amplify TCR beta CDR3 from genomic DNA. Primers were specific to each TRBV and TRBJ gene in first-round PCR. One entry per CDR3 protein results from TCRdb running MiXCR on the multiplex PCR reads. The sample carries 30,000 to 40,000 distinct CDR3 sequences, under 35% recorded once. Sequencing used PBMCs, obtained before or after stereotactic body radiation therapy (not recorded which). The receptor source for this set is a donor at least 50 years old with non-small cell lung cancer.

This clonotype was seen at least ten times. The chain uses TRBV5-1 and TRBJ2-7, with D perhaps TRBD1 (6 bases). The CDR3 has 13 residues. Germline V CDR1 and CDR2: SGHRS, YFSETQ. V was shortened by 1 base and J by 6 bases, with 11 bases between the two germline ends. The DNA for the CDR3 is TGCGCCAGCAGCTTGACAGGGTCTAGCGAGCAGTACTTC. This sequence encodes CASSLTGSSEQYF.

This clonotype appeared many times. V gene TRBV6-1 combines with J gene TRBJ1-1, with 7 bases identical to TRBD1. V trimming: 6 bases; J trimming: 10 bases; junction bases outside the gene matches: 11. Germline assignment: CDR1 MNHNS and CDR2 SASEGT. This CDR3 comprises 13 residues. CDR3 coding DNA: TGTGCCAGCAGGGGGGGGTGGGGACAGCGAGCTTTCTTT. Amino acid sequence: CASRGGWGQRAFF.

At least ten counts were recorded for this clonotype. The chain carries TRBV6-7 and TRBJ2-1; 9 bases match TRBD2. TRBV6-7 is placed among ORFs of uncertain function. V lost 2 bases, J lost 4 bases, and 6 bases stayed unmatched. The CDR3 consists of 16 residues. CDR3 nucleotides: TGTGCCAGCAGTTACAAAGAACTAGCGGGTTACAATGAGCAGTTCTTC. This encodes CASSYKELAGYNEQFF.

This clonotype was counted once. The rearrangement joins TRBV5-1 to TRBJ2-1; no firm D call. Looked up from germline, CDR1 is SGHRS and CDR2 is YFSETQ. The CDR3 runs to 13 residues. V lost 1 base, J lost 9 bases, and 11 bases lay in between. The DNA of the CDR3 is TGCGCCAGCAGCTTGAACGGTTATGCTGAGCAGTTCTTC. As protein: CASSLNGYAEQFF.

The rearrangement links TRBV7-9 to TRBJ2-1; the D gene is possibly TRBD1 (5 bases). V lost 3 bases and J lost 9, with 15 bases in between. Germline loops: CDR1 SEHNR, CDR2 FQNEAQ (reference sequence). The CDR3 length is 14 residues. CDR3 sequence reads: CASSFSGPGSEQFF. The DNA for the CDR3 is TGTGCCAGCAGCTTTTCAGGGCCTGGCAGTGAGCAGTTCTTC.

This clonotype was counted ten times or more. At one end, the junction sequence differs from germline, possibly due to a read error. The rearrangement joins TRBV3-1 to TRBJ2-1; D is unresolved. Germline lookup yields CDR1 LGHDT and CDR2 YNNKEL (reference sequence). CDR3 length: 14 residues. CDR3 coding DNA: TGTGCCAGCACCCAATCAGAGCTAGTTGGTGAGCAGTTCTTC. Protein sequence: CASTQSELVGEQFF.

There are many counts of this clonotype. This chain links TRBV30 with TRBJ2-5, with D possibly TRBD2 on 6 matching bases. Germline V gene sequence: CDR1 GTSNPN, CDR2 SVGIG (reference sequence). V was clipped by 2 bases and J by 5 bases, with 12 bases between them. This CDR3 has 13 residues. The chain's CDR3 is CAWSRDSGETQYF. DNA for the CDR3: TGTGCCTGGAGTCGGGACTCCGGGGAGACCCAGTACTTC.

This clonotype was recorded many times. The chain is built from TRBV15 and TRBJ2-3, with D uncertain. Trimming took 1 base from V and 3 from J, leaving 11 bases between them. Germline CDR1 and CDR2: LNHNV and YYDKDF (reference sequence). This CDR3 is built from 15 residues. The CDR3 reads CATSRVGRMTDTQYF. The CDR3 DNA follows: TGTGCCACCAGCAGAGTAGGCAGGATGACAGATACGCAGTATTTT.

As for this clonotype: Compared with germline, one end of the junction differs, possibly owing to a read error. V gene TRBV19 combines with J gene TRBJ2-7, with TRBD1 identical over 8 bases. The V gene's germline CDR1 is LNHDA and CDR2 SQIVND (reference sequence). The CDR3 sequence is 15 residues long. CDR3 residues: CASSDTGTGVHERYF. The CDR3 bases are TGTGCCAGTAGCGACACCGGGACAGGTGTCCACGAGCGGTACTTC. The variable domain in full, with the rest retrieved from reference TRBV19 and TRBJ2-7, is DGGITQSPKYLFRKEGQNVTLSCEQNLNHDAMYWYRQDPGQGLRLIYYSQIVNDFQKGDIAEGYSVSREKKESFPLTVTSAQKNPTAFYLCASSDTGTGVHERYFGPGTRLTVT.